This is a list of T cell receptor beta chains from one sample in a study of cytomegalovirus exposure and HLA in healthy donors. Sequencing used immunoSEQ multiplex PCR; TCRdb keeps in-frame clones, though not all of them. The data hold approximately 150,000 clones, with almost 85% observed a single time. Sequencing used PBMCs. The origin of the receptors is a woman between 35 and 50 years old in good health and CMV-seronegative. CDR3s include the opening cysteine and the closing phenylalanine or tryptophan. The D gene is left open where the match is weak. Clone size is stated in some rows and not others, as once, few, many or a class when expanded.

j_call v_call clone_size d_call cdr3_nt cdr3_aa
TRBJ2-7 TRBV27 - TRBD1 TGTGCCAGCATAGGTGAGCGAGGTCGGGACAGGGGCTACGAGCAGTACTTC CASIGERGRDRGYEQYF
TRBJ2-1 TRBV4-2 few TRBD2 TGTGCCAGCAGCCTAAGAGGGACTAGCGAGCAGTTCTTC CASSLRGTSEQFF
TRBJ2-1 TRBV20-1 - - TGCAGTGCTAGATCGAGTACTGAGCAGTTCTTC CSARSSTEQFF
TRBJ2-3 TRBV5-1 - TRBD1 TGCGCCAGCAGCCTGGGGACAGGGGGCTTTGATACGCAGTATTTT CASSLGTGGFDTQYF
TRBJ2-7 TRBV5-6 - - TGTGCCAGCAGCTTGCGGGAGAGCTACTACGAGCAGTACTTC CASSLRESYYEQYF
TRBJ2-2 TRBV7-2 - - TGTGCCAGCAAAACTTGGGGCGGAACCGGGGAGCTGTTTTTT CASKTWGGTGELFF
TRBJ1-5 TRBV19 - TRBD1 TGTGCCAGTAGTCGGGACAGGGGGAGCAATCAGCCCCAGCATTTT CASSRDRGSNQPQHF
TRBJ2-5 TRBV6-5 few TRBD2 TGTGCCAGCAGTTACGGAAGACTAGCTGTTTTGGAGACCCAGTACTTC CASSYGRLAVLETQYF
TRBJ2-7 TRBV11-2 few TRBD2 TGTGCCAGCAGCTTGCCGGGGGGGACCTACGAGCAGTACTTC CASSLPGGTYEQYF
TRBJ2-7 TRBV2 - TRBD2 TGTGCCCCCACGGGGGGGGGTATGCAGTACTTC CAPTGGGMQYF
TRBJ2-1 TRBV11-2 - - TGTGCCAGCAGCTTAGTTAGCGGAGGGTACAATGAGCAGTTCTTC CASSLVSGGYNEQFF
TRBJ1-3 TRBV19 - - TGTGCCAGTACTCGTCTGGGCAGAAACACCATATATTTT CASTRLGRNTIYF